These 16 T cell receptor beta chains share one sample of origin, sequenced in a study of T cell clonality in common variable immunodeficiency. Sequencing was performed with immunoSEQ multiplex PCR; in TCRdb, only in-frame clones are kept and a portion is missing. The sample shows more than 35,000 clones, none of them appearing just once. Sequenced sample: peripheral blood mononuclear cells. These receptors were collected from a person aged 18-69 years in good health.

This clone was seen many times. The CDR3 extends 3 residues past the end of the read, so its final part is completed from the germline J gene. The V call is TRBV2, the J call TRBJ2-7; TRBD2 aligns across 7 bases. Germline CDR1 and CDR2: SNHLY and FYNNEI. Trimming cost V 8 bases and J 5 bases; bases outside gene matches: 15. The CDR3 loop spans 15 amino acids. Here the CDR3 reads CASVGTGLSTNEQYF. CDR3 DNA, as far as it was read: TGTGCCAGCGTCGGTACGGGACTAAGTACCAACGAG.

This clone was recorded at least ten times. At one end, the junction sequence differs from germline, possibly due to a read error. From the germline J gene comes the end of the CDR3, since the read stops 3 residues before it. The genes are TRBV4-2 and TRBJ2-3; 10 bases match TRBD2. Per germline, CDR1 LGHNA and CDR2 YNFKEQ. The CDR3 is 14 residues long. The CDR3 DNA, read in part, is TGCGCCAGCAGCCGAGGACTAGCGGTAGATACG. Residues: CASSRGLAVDT. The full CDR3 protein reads CASSRGLAVDTQYF.

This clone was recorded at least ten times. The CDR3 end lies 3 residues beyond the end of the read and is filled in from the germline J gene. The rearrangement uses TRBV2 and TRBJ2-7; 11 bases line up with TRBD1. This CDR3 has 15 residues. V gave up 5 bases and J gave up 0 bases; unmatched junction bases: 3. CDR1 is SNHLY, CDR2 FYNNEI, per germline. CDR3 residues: CASSYGTGGSYEQYF. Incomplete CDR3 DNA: TGTGCCAGCAGTTACGGGACAGGGGGCTCCTACGAG.

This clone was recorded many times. The chain's CDR3 is CASGRESGNTIYF. The covered CDR3 bases are TGTGCCAGCGGGCGGGAATCTGGAAACACC. The chain joins TRBV2 to TRBJ1-3; no reliable D call. Read data end 3 residues before the CDR3 end; the end is taken from the germline J gene. The V and J ends lost 8 bases and 1 base respectively, with 9 bases between them. Per the germline V gene, CDR1 is SNHLY and CDR2 is FYNNEI. The CDR3 extends over 13 amino acids. Based on the CDR3 plus reference TRBV2 and TRBJ1-3, the full variable domain is EPEVTQTPSHQVTQMGQEVILRCVPISNHLYFYWYRQILGQKVEFLVSFYNNEISEKSEIFDDQFSVERPDGSNFTLKIRSTKLEDSAMYFCASGRESGNTIYFGEGSWLTVV.

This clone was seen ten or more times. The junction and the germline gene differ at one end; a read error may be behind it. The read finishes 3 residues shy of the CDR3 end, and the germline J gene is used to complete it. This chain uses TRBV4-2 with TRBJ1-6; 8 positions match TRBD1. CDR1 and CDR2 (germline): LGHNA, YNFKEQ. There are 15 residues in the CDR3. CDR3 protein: CASSQEATGVSPLHF. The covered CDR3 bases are TGCGCCAGCAGCCAAGAAGCGACAGGGGTGTCACCC.

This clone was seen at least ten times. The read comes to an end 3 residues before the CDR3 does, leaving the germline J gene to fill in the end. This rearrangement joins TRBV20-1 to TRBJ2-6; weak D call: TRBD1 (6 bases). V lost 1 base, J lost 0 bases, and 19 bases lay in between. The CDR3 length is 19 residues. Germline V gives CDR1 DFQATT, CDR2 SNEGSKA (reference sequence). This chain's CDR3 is CSARAVKGQGSSGANVLTF. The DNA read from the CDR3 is TGCAGTGCTAGAGCGGTAAAGGGGCAGGGGAGCTCTGGGGCCAACGTC.

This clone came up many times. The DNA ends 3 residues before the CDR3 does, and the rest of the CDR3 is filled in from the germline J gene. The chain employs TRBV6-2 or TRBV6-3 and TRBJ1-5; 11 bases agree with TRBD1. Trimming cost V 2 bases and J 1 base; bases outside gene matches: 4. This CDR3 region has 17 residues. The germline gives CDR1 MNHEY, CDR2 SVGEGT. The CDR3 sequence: CASSYPGQGESNQPQHF. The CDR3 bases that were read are TGTGCCAGCAGTTACCCGGGACAGGGGGAAAGCAATCAGCCC.

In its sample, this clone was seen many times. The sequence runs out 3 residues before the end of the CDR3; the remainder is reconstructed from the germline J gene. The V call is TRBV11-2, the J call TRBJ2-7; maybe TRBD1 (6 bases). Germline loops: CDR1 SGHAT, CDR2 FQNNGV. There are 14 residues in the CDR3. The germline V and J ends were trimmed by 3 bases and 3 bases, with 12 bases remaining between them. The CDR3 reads CASSLGDTLYEQYF. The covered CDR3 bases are TGTGCCAGCAGCTTGGGGGACACCCTCTACGAG.

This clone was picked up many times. Partial CDR3 DNA: TGTGCCACCAGCAAGAAGGCGGATGAG. Its translation is CATSKKADE. The CDR3, in full, reads CATSKKADEQFF. The chain carries TRBV15 and TRBJ2-1; D not resolved. The read falls 3 residues short of the CDR3 end, and the missing part is taken from the germline J gene. Trimming pared 4 bases from V and 8 bases from J, leaving 9 bases between. The germline CDR1 and CDR2 sequences are LNHNV and YYDKDF (reference sequence). The CDR3 totals 12 residues.

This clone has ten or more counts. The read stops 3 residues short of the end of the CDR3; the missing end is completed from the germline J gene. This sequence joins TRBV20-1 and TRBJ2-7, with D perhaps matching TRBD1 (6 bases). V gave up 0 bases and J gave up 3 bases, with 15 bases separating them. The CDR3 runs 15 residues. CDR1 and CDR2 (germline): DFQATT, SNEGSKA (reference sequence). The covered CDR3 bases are TGCAGTGCTAGAGATAGGGCAGGGGTTTTCTACGAG. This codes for CSARDRAGVFYE. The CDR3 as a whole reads CSARDRAGVFYEQYF.

The sequenced CDR3 bases are TGTGCTTGGGGGGCTAGCGGGGCTCAAGAGACC. Its translation: CAWGASGAQET. The complete CDR3 reads CAWGASGAQETQYF. The chain recombines TRBV30 with TRBJ2-5; TRBD2 aligns across 9 bases. The observed sequence ends 3 residues before the CDR3 terminus, with the missing tail filled in from the germline J gene. The CDR3 loop spans 14 amino acids. Looked up from germline, CDR1 is GTSNPN and CDR2 is SVGIG (reference sequence).

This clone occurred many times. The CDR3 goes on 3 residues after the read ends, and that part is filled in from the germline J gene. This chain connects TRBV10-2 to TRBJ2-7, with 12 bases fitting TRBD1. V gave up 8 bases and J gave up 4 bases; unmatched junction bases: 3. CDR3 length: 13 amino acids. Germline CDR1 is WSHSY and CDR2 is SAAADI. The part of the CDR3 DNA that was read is TGCGCCAGCTGGGACAGGGGGCGGTACGAG. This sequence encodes CASWDRGRYE. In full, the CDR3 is CASWDRGRYEQYF.

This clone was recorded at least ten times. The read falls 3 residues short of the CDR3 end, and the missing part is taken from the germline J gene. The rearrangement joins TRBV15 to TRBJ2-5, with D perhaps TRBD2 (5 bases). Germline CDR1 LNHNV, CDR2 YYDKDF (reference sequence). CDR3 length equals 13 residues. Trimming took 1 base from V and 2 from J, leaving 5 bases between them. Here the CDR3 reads CATSRGGQETQYF. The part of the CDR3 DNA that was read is TGTGCCACCAGCAGAGGCGGGCAAGAGACC.

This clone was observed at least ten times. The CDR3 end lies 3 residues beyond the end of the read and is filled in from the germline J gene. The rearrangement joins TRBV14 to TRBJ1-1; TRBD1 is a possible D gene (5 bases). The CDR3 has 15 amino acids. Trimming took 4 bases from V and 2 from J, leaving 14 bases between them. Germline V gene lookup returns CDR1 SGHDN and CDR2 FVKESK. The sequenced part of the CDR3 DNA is TGTGCCAGCAGCCCATACAACGACAGAAACACTGAA. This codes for CASSPYNDRNTE. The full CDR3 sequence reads CASSPYNDRNTEAFF.

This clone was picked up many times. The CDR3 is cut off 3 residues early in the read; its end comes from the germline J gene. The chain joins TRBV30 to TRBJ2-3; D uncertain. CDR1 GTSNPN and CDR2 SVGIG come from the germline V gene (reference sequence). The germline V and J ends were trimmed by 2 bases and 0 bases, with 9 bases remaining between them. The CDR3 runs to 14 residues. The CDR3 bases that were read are TGTGCCTGGAGTACGGGTATGAGCACAGATACG. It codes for CAWSTGMSTDT. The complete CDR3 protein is CAWSTGMSTDTQYF.

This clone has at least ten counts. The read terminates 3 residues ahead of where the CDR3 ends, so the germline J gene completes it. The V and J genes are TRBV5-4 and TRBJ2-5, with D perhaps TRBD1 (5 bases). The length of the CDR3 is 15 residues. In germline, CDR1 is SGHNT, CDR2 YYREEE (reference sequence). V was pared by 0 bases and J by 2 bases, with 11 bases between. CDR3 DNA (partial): TGTGCCAGCAGCTTGGGACAGCAATTTCAAGAGACC. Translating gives CASSLGQQFQET. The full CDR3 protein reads CASSLGQQFQETQYF. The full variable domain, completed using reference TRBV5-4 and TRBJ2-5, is ETGVTQSPTHLIKTRGQQVTLRCSSQSGHNTVSWYQQALGQGPQFIFQYYREEENGRGNFPPRFSGLQFPNYSSELNVNALELDDSALYLCASSLGQQFQETQYFGPGTRLLVL.